One sample yielded the 21 T cell receptor beta chains listed below, sequenced in a study of blood T cell repertoires in COVID-19. TCRdb keeps only in-frame clones here, not all; method: immunoSEQ multiplex PCR. This sample has 450,000 to 500,000 clones; roughly nine tenths occur once, and the top ten carry about 0.75%. The specimen sequenced was PBMCs or T cells enriched from blood (not recorded which). These receptor sequences come from a woman aged 18-30 years who had recovered from COVID-19.

Points on this clone: This CDR3 is also generated by other DNA sequences in the sample. This chain links TRBV10-3 with TRBJ2-7; no reliable D call. Germline CDR1 is ENHRY and CDR2 is SYGVKD. The CDR3 totals 12 residues. Deletions cut 3 bases from V and 1 base from J, with 4 bases between. The CDR3 DNA reads as TGTGCCATCAGTGAATCATCCTACGAGCAGTACTTC. Protein: CAISESSYEQYF.

The V gene is TRBV5-1, the J gene TRBJ1-1; no reliable D call. Trimming left V 1 base short and J 8 bases short, with 12 bases between. Germline CDR1 and CDR2: SGHRS and YFSETQ. This CDR3 has 13 residues. The CDR3 reads CASSLPVDKEAFF. As DNA, the CDR3 is TGCGCCAGCAGCTTGCCGGTTGATAAGGAAGCTTTCTTT. The full variable domain, with the rest looked up from reference TRBV5-1 and TRBJ1-1, is KAGVTQTPRYLIKTRGQQVTLSCSPISGHRSVSWYQQTPGQGLQFLFEYFSETQRNKGNFPGRFSGRQFSNSRSEMNVSTLELGDSALYLCASSLPVDKEAFFGQGTRLTVV.

The chain has TRBV19 and TRBJ1-2, with a tentative D call TRBD1 (5 bases). In germline, CDR1 is LNHDA, CDR2 SQIVND (reference sequence). Trimming took off 4 bases at V and 2 bases at J, with 11 bases between the two ends. The CDR3 has 14 residues. The CDR3: CASSRQSRNYGYTF. Written as DNA, the CDR3 is TGTGCCAGTAGTAGACAGAGCAGGAACTATGGCTACACCTTC.

This chain uses TRBV5-1 with TRBJ1-2; TRBD1 is a possible D gene (5 bases). This CDR3 contains 14 residues. Trimming removed 5 bases at V and 2 bases at J, with 13 bases between. Germline V gene data show CDR1 as SGHRS and CDR2 as YFSETQ. This CDR3 is CASRRGRVNYGYTF. The CDR3 nucleotides are TGCGCCAGCAGAAGGGGCAGGGTAAACTATGGCTACACCTTC.

The V gene is TRBV6-5, the J gene TRBJ2-7, with 10 bases matching TRBD1. Germline trimming cut 4 bases from V and 6 bases from J; bases unmatched to any gene: 9. This CDR3 is built from 15 residues. The germline CDR1 and CDR2 sequences are MNHEY and SVGAGI. CDR3 nucleotides: TGTGCCAGCAGTTTGCAAGGGACAGGGGTTACCGAGCAGTACTTC. Translation gives CASSLQGTGVTEQYF.

V and J are TRBV11-2 and TRBJ1-4, with D possibly TRBD1 on 6 matching bases. Germline V gene data show CDR1 as SGHAT and CDR2 as FQNNGV. V lost 4 bases and J 7 bases, leaving 13 bases between the germline ends. CDR3 length: 14 amino acids. The CDR3 coding sequence is TGTGCCAGCAGCTCGGACAGCAGTAGTGAAAAACTGTTTTTT. It codes for CASSSDSSSEKLFF.

The genes are TRBV28 and TRBJ2-4, with no clear D. The V end was cut by 5 bases, the J end by 4 bases, with 6 bases between. This CDR3 spans 12 amino acids. CDR1 and CDR2 (germline): MDHEN, SYDVKM. Written as DNA, the CDR3 is TGTGCCAGCAGTCCCTCTAAAAACATTCAGTACTTC. Translation: CASSPSKNIQYF. Together with reference TRBV28 and TRBJ2-4, the CDR3 gives the full variable domain: DVKVTQSSRYLVKRTGEKVFLECVQDMDHENMFWYRQDPGLGLRLIYFSYDVKMKEKGDIPEGYSVSREKKERFSLILESASTNQTSMYLCASSPSKNIQYFGAGTRLSVL.

This chain uses TRBV6-1 with TRBJ1-6; the D gene is possibly TRBD1 (5 bases). V shed 4 bases and J shed 5 bases, with 15 bases lying between them. CDR1 and CDR2 from the germline V gene are MNHNS and SASEGT. CDR3 length: 16 amino acids. CDR3 residues: CASSVDSRVHNSPLHF. The CDR3 DNA is TGTGCCAGCAGTGTTGACAGCCGGGTCCATAATTCACCCCTCCACTTT.

The genes are TRBV30 and TRBJ1-6; D may be TRBD1 (5 bases). CDR3 length: 14 amino acids. Germline-derived CDR1 and CDR2 are GTSNPN and SVGIG (reference sequence). V lost 3 bases to trimming and J lost 9 bases, with 15 bases between them. CDR3 loop: CAWSLGALTSPLHF. DNA of the CDR3: TGTGCCTGGAGCCTTGGGGCATTAACTTCACCCCTCCACTTT.

A single count supports this clone. The chain has TRBV30 and TRBJ1-4; D unclear. The V end lost 1 base, the J end lost 8 bases, and 11 bases lay between the germline ends. The CDR3 covers 13 residues. Germline loops: CDR1 GTSNPN, CDR2 SVGIG (reference sequence). The CDR3 here is CAWSALSSEKLFF. CDR3 nucleotides: TGTGCCTGGAGTGCCCTAAGTAGCGAAAAACTGTTTTTT.

The count of this clone is one. The genes are TRBV6-1 and TRBJ1-1, with a possible D match to TRBD1 (6 bases). CDR1 and CDR2 (germline): MNHNS, SASEGT. The germline V and J ends were trimmed by 2 bases and 1 base, with 14 bases remaining between them. The CDR3 is made up of 16 amino acids. CDR3 region: CASSEYGGAPNTEAFF. In nucleotides, the CDR3 is TGTGCCAGCAGTGAATACGGGGGGGCCCCGAACACTGAAGCTTTCTTT.

The chain links TRBV5-6 to TRBJ2-7; 9 bases map to TRBD2. The CDR3 runs 15 residues. In germline, CDR1 is SGHDT, CDR2 YYEEEE. Trimming at V came to 5 bases and at J to 3 bases, leaving 9 bases not matched to a gene. CDR3 DNA sequence: TGTGCCAGCAGTCTGGGGACTAGCTCTTACTACGAGCAGTACTTC. It translates to CASSLGTSSYYEQYF.

The genes are TRBV5-1 and TRBJ2-7, with TRBD1 as a possible D gene (6 bases). Germline V gives CDR1 SGHRS, CDR2 YFSETQ. Trimming removed 5 bases at V and 2 bases at J, with 14 bases between. The CDR3 runs to 14 residues. CDR3 sequence reads: CASSQLRGPYEQYF. The CDR3 DNA reads TGCGCCAGCAGTCAGCTCAGGGGACCCTACGAGCAGTACTTC.

The J gene is TRBJ2-1, the V gene TRBV28, with a possible D match to TRBD2 (6 bases). There are 16 residues in the CDR3. Germline CDR1 is MDHEN and CDR2 is SYDVKM. Trimming cost V 2 bases and J 3 bases, with 14 bases left between them. The CDR3 DNA reads TGTGCCAGCAGTTTAATATCCGGGGGTTACTACAATGAGCAGTTCTTC. Amino acid sequence: CASSLISGGYYNEQFF.

The V and J genes are TRBV2 and TRBJ1-1; D gene uncertain. Deletions cut 5 bases from V and 9 bases from J, with 4 bases between. Germline V gene lookup returns CDR1 SNHLY and CDR2 FYNNEI. The CDR3 is 9 residues long. The CDR3 bases are TGTGCCAGCAGTCCTAAAGCTTTCTTT. It yields the protein CASSPKAFF.

CDR3 sequence (DNA): TGTGCCAGCAGCCGACCGGGACTAGCGGGGTACAATGAGCAGTTCTTC. This translates into CASSRPGLAGYNEQFF. The J gene is TRBJ2-1, the V gene TRBV3-1 (or the pseudogene TRBV3-2); 13 positions agree with TRBD2. With V trimmed by 4 bases and J by 4 bases, 4 bases remained unmatched. Per germline, CDR1 LGHDT and CDR2 YNNKEL (reference sequence). The CDR3 runs to 16 residues.

This clone was seen just once. The V and J genes are TRBV29-1 and TRBJ1-2, with D tentatively TRBD1 (5 bases). Germline lookup yields CDR1 SQVTM and CDR2 ANQGSEA. The CDR3 loop spans 12 amino acids. Trimming shortened V by 0 bases and J by 8 bases, and 10 bases separated the two germline ends. CDR3 nucleotides: TGCAGCGTTGAAGACAGGGCAGAAGGCTACACCTTC. This encodes CSVEDRAEGYTF.

The rearrangement joins TRBV13 to TRBJ2-2, with 8 positions matching TRBD2. CDR1 and CDR2 (germline): PRHDT, FYEKMQ (reference sequence). Losses at the gene ends were 3 bases for V and 5 bases for J; bases not matched to a gene: 8. This CDR3 spans 16 amino acids. The CDR3 here is CASSFSGTRTTGELFF. The DNA for the CDR3 is TGTGCCAGCAGCTTCTCCGGGACTAGAACAACCGGGGAGCTGTTTTTT.

This chain joins TRBV7-6 and TRBJ1-6, with D tentatively TRBD1 (6 bases). The CDR3 is 18 amino acids. Germline values: CDR1 SGHVS, CDR2 FNYEAQ. The V and J ends lost 3 bases and 0 bases respectively, with 15 bases between them. Here the CDR3 reads CASSFSDRESSYNSPLHF. CDR3 coding DNA: TGTGCCAGCAGCTTCTCGGACAGAGAAAGCTCCTATAATTCACCCCTCCACTTT.

The rearrangement links TRBV18 to TRBJ2-7; D may be TRBD1 (6 bases). The CDR3 is 14 amino acids. V dropped 5 bases and J dropped 6 bases, with 17 bases sitting between them. Germline-derived CDR1 and CDR2 are KGHSH and LQKENI. CDR3 sequence reads: CASSTTDRTGEQYF. CDR3 bases: TGTGCCAGCTCAACTACTGACAGGACTGGCGAGCAGTACTTC.

The rearrangement uses TRBV3-1 (or the pseudogene TRBV3-2) and TRBJ2-5; 11 nucleotides align to TRBD2. J was trimmed by 5 bases and V by 7 bases; bases with no gene match: 9. CDR1 and CDR2 (germline): LGHDT, YNNKEL (reference sequence). The CDR3 is 15 residues long. DNA for the CDR3: TGTGCCAGCACTTCTACTAGCGGGGGATTCGAGACCCAGTACTTC. Its translation: CASTSTSGGFETQYF.